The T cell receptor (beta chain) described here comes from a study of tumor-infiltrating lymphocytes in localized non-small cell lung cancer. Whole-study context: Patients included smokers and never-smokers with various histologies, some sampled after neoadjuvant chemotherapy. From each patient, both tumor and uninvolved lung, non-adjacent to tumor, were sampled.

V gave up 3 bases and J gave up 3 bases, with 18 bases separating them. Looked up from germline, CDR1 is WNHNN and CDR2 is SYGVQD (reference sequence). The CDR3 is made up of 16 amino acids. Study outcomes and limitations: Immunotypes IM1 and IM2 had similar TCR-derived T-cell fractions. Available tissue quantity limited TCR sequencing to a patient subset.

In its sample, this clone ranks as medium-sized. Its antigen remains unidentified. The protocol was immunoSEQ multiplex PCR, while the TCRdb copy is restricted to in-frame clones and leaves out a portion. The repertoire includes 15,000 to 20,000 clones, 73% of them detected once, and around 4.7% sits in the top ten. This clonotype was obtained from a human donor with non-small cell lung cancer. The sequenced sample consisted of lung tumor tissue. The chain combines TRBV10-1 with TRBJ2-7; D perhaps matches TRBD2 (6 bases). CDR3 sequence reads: CASSDSGGTGIYEQYF. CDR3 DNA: TGCGCCAGCAGTGATTCGGGCGGGACGGGGATCTACGAGCAGTACTTC.